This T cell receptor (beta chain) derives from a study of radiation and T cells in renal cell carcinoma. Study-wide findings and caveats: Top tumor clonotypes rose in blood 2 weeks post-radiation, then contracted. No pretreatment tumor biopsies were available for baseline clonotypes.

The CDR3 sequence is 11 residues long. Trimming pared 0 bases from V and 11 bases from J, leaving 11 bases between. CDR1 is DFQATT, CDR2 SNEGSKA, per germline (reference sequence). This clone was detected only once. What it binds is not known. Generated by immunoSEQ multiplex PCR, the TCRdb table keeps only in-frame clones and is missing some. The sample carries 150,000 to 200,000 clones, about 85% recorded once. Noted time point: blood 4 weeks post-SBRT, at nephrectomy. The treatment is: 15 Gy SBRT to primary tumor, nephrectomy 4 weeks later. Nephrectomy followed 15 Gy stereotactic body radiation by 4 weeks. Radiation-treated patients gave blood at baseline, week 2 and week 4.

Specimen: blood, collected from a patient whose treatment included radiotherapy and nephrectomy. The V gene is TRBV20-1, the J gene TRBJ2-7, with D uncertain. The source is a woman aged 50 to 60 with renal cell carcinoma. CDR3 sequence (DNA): TGCAGTGCTAGAGATGGGAAGGACGAGTACTTC. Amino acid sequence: CSARDGKDEYF.